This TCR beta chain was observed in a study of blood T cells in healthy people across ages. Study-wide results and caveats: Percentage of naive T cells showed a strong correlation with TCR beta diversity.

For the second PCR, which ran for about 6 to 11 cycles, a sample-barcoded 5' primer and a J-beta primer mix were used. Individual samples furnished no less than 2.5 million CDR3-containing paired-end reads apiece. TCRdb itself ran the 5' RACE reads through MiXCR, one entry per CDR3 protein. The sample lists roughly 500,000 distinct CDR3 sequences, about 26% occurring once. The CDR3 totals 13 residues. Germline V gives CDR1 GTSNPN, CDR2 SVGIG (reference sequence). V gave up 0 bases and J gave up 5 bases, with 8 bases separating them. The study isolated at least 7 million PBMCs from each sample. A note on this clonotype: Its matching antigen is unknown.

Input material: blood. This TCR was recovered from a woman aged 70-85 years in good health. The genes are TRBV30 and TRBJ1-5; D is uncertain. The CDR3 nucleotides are TGTGCCTGGAGTGTCCAAGGAGATCAGCCCCAGCATTTT. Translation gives CAWSVQGDQPQHF.